The 32 T cell receptor beta chains given below trace back to one sample, sequenced in a study of blood T cell repertoires in COVID-19. Only in-frame clones appear in the TCRdb table, and some are missing; sequencing was by immunoSEQ multiplex PCR. The repertoire consists of around 280,000 clones, with approximately 84% occurring once and the leading ten covering less than 2.5%. The sequenced sample was peripheral blood. These TCRs come from a woman in her twenties or thirties who had recovered from COVID-19.

Concerning this clone: The junction shows a germline mismatch at one end, possibly a read error. V is TRBV7-6 and J is TRBJ2-3; no clear D gene. The germline CDR1 and CDR2 sequences are SGHVS and FNYEAQ. This CDR3 region has 11 residues. In DNA, the CDR3 is TGTGCCAGCAGCACGGGTCTCACTCCAGATTTT. Encoded protein: CASSTGLTPDF.

In DNA, the CDR3 is TGTGCCAGCAGCCAACAGGGAGCGAATGAAAAACTGTTTTTT. Protein sequence: CASSQQGANEKLFF. The chain is built from TRBV2 and TRBJ1-4; tentative D call: TRBD1 (6 bases). Germline CDR1 SNHLY, CDR2 FYNNEI. This CDR3 is 14 amino acids long. Deletions cut 6 bases from V and 5 bases from J, with 13 bases between.

The chain joins TRBV3-1 (or the pseudogene TRBV3-2) to TRBJ1-2, with D perhaps TRBD1 (5 bases). The V gene lost 0 bases and the J gene lost 6 bases, with 8 bases spanning the gap. The CDR3 is made up of 13 amino acids. Per the germline V gene, CDR1 is LGHDT and CDR2 is YNNKEL (reference sequence). The CDR3 reads CASSQDPGNGYTF. The CDR3 DNA is TGTGCCAGCAGCCAAGACCCAGGGAATGGCTACACCTTC.

This rearrangement joins TRBV6-5 to TRBJ2-1; 13 bases are a match to TRBD2. This CDR3 contains 15 residues. J was trimmed by 9 bases and V by 6 bases; bases with no gene match: 8. CDR1 and CDR2 (germline): MNHEY, SVGAGI. The CDR3 spells CASRPGLAGALEQFF. The CDR3 bases are TGTGCCAGCAGGCCAGGACTAGCGGGAGCCCTTGAGCAGTTCTTC.

V is TRBV5-1 and J is TRBJ2-5, with 7 bases fitting TRBD2. Germline CDR1 reads SGHRS; CDR2 reads YFSETQ. V shed 2 bases and J 1 base; nucleotides not matched to a gene: 11. The CDR3 extends over 17 amino acids. The chain's CDR3 is CASSFVETSNTQETQYF. CDR3 DNA: TGCGCCAGCAGCTTTGTAGAGACTAGCAATACCCAAGAGACCCAGTACTTC.

A single count supports this clone. The chain carries TRBV10-3 and TRBJ1-1, with a tentative D call TRBD1 (5 bases). V lost 11 bases, J lost 3 bases, and 19 bases lay in between. The CDR3 contains 14 residues. Germline lookup yields CDR1 ENHRY and CDR2 SYGVKD. CDR3 loop: CASTPGSQYTEAFF. The CDR3 region has the DNA TGTGCCTCGACGCCAGGGTCCCAATACACTGAAGCTTTCTTT.

The CDR3 DNA is TGTGCCAGCAGTACCGGGACAACTCAAGAGACCCAGTACTTC. Translation: CASSTGTTQETQYF. This sequence joins TRBV6-5 and TRBJ2-5, with D possibly TRBD1 on 6 matching bases. Looked up from germline, CDR1 is MNHEY and CDR2 is SVGAGI. Trimming pared 5 bases from V and 2 bases from J, leaving 12 bases between. CDR3 length equals 14 residues.

V and J are TRBV5-6 and TRBJ1-1, with D uncertain. The CDR3 has 12 amino acids. V shed 1 base and J shed 1 base, with 2 bases lying between them. Germline V gene lookup returns CDR1 SGHDT and CDR2 YYEEEE. The CDR3 protein is CASSLQNTEAFF. CDR3 nucleotides: TGTGCCAGCAGCTTGCAGAACACTGAAGCTTTCTTT. Together with reference TRBV5-6 and TRBJ1-1, the CDR3 gives the full variable domain: DAGVTQSPTHLIKTRGQQVTLRCSPKSGHDTVSWYQQALGQGPQFIFQYYEEEERQRGNFPDRFSGHQFPNYSSELNVNALLLGDSALYLCASSLQNTEAFFGQGTRLTVV.

The chain's CDR3 is CASSEAQAYEQYF. In nucleotides, the CDR3 is TGTGCCAGCAGTGAAGCGCAGGCTTACGAGCAGTACTTC. The V gene is TRBV6-1, the J gene TRBJ2-7; D not certain. This CDR3 comprises 13 residues. Germline-derived CDR1 and CDR2 are MNHNS and SASEGT. V shed 0 bases and J shed 4 bases, with 7 bases lying between them.

V is TRBV27 and J is TRBJ1-1, with a possible D match to TRBD1 (5 bases). V dropped 5 bases and J dropped 1 base, with 11 bases sitting between them. This CDR3 has 14 amino acids. Looked up from germline, CDR1 is MNHEY and CDR2 is SMNVEV (reference sequence). The CDR3 is CASSTVGGNTEAFF. As DNA, the CDR3 is TGTGCCAGCAGTACGGTCGGGGGGAACACTGAAGCTTTCTTT.

This clone was observed once. V gene TRBV10-2 combines with J gene TRBJ1-3; D uncertain. There are 14 residues in the CDR3. Germline-derived CDR1 and CDR2 are WSHSY and SAAADI. V lost 1 base to trimming and J lost 7 bases, with 11 bases between them. CDR3 region: CASSEFIPQNTIYF. CDR3 nucleotides: TGCGCCAGCAGTGAGTTTATCCCCCAGAACACCATATATTTT.

This clone came up once. CDR3 amino acids: CASSLDGLTEAFF. The DNA of the CDR3 is TGCGCCAGCAGCTTGGATGGGCTGACTGAAGCTTTCTTT. V is TRBV5-1 and J is TRBJ1-1, with no clear D. The germline V gene encodes CDR1 SGHRS and CDR2 YFSETQ. V shed 0 bases and J shed 5 bases, with 8 bases lying between them. CDR3 length equals 13 residues.

The CDR3 nucleotides are TGCGCCAGCAGCCAAGGGGACTGGGCCTACAATGAGCAGTTCTTC. As protein: CASSQGDWAYNEQFF. The V and J genes are TRBV4-1 and TRBJ2-1, with a possible D match to TRBD2 (6 bases). Germline CDR1 MGHRA, CDR2 YSYEKL. This CDR3 comprises 15 residues. V was pared by 1 base and J by 2 bases, with 9 bases between.

The CDR3 reads CASSHRQGNYGYTF. The CDR3 nucleotides are TGCGCCAGCAGCCATAGACAGGGGAACTATGGCTACACCTTC. V and J are TRBV4-1 and TRBJ1-2; 8 bases match TRBD1. From germline, CDR1 is MGHRA and CDR2 YSYEKL. The CDR3 length is 14 residues. The V segment lost 3 bases and the J segment 2 bases; nucleotides outside the gene matches: 2.

The chain uses TRBV5-1 and TRBJ2-2; 8 nucleotides line up with TRBD1. V dropped 1 base and J dropped 2; count of bases not matched to a gene: 7. The CDR3 length is 17 residues. Germline assignment: CDR1 SGHRS and CDR2 YFSETQ. The CDR3 protein is CASSLPPGQVNTGELFF. CDR3 in DNA: TGCGCCAGCAGCTTGCCCCCGGGACAGGTTAACACCGGGGAGCTGTTTTTT.

The rearrangement links TRBV7-9 to TRBJ1-1; 8 bases map to TRBD1. V was pared by 1 base and J by 0 bases, with 1 base of the junction left unmatched. The CDR3 contains 15 residues. Germline loops: CDR1 SEHNR, CDR2 FQNEAQ (reference sequence). CDR3 residues: CASSLGGQVNTEAFF. For the CDR3, the DNA is TGTGCCAGCAGCTTAGGGGGACAGGTGAACACTGAAGCTTTCTTT.

The gene calls are TRBV11-3 and TRBJ1-1; TRBD1 aligns across 10 bases. Trimming removed 2 bases from V and 1 base from J; junction bases left unmatched: 10. The germline V gene encodes CDR1 SGHNT and CDR2 YENEEA. The CDR3 has 18 amino acids. The CDR3 nucleotides are TGTGCCAGCAGCTTAAGTGCGATTGGACAGGGGGGGAACACTGAAGCTTTCTTT. It yields the protein CASSLSAIGQGGNTEAFF.

The CDR3 coding sequence is TGTGCCAGCAGTGAGGCACAGGGGGCCTCCTATAATTCACCCCTCCACTTT. Translation: CASSEAQGASYNSPLHF. The chain combines TRBV6-1 with TRBJ1-6, with 9 bases aligning to TRBD1. J gave up 0 bases and V 3 bases, and 3 bases lay outside the gene matches. The CDR3 spans 17 residues. From germline, CDR1 is MNHNS and CDR2 SASEGT.

CDR3: CASNQGGTEAFF. The CDR3 DNA sequence: TGTGCCAGTAATCAAGGCGGTACCGAAGCTTTCTTT. The genes are TRBV19 and TRBJ1-1, with D unclear. The CDR3 is made up of 12 amino acids. Trimming pared 7 bases from V and 8 bases from J, leaving 14 bases between. Germline V gene lookup returns CDR1 LNHDA and CDR2 SQIVND (reference sequence).

This chain joins TRBV16 and TRBJ1-2, with 7 bases fitting TRBD1. Germline CDR1 and CDR2: KGHSY and FQNENV. The CDR3 runs to 15 residues. V dropped 2 bases and J dropped 1; count of bases not matched to a gene: 4. CDR3 amino acids: CASSQGTALNYGYTF. In DNA form, the CDR3 reads TGTGCCAGCAGCCAAGGGACAGCCCTTAACTATGGCTACACCTTC. The variable domain in full, completed from reference TRBV16 and TRBJ1-2, reads GEEVAQTPKHLVRGEGQKAKLYCAPIKGHSYVFWYQQVLKNEFKFLISFQNENVFDETGMPKERFSAKCLPNSPCSLEIQATKLEDSAVYFCASSQGTALNYGYTFGSGTRLTVV.

The chain combines TRBV4-1 with TRBJ1-5; TRBD1 agrees at 8 bases. The ends lost 3 bases at V and 2 bases at J; junction bases unmatched: 0. Germline V CDR1 and CDR2: MGHRA, YSYEKL. This CDR3 is 14 amino acids long. This CDR3 is CASSQGQGNQPQHF. The CDR3 DNA is TGCGCCAGCAGCCAGGGACAGGGCAATCAGCCCCAGCATTTT.

The V call is TRBV19, the J call TRBJ1-2; D is perhaps TRBD1 (5 bases). This CDR3 has 14 amino acids. Trimming left V 1 base short and J 0 bases short, with 6 bases between. The V gene's germline CDR1 is LNHDA and CDR2 SQIVND (reference sequence). The CDR3 spells CASSIGQSNYGYTF. The CDR3 DNA follows: TGTGCCAGTAGTATAGGACAGTCTAACTATGGCTACACCTTC.

The V and J genes are TRBV30 and TRBJ1-2; TRBD1 matches at 8 bases. The germline gives CDR1 GTSNPN, CDR2 SVGIG (reference sequence). V shed 2 bases, J shed 7 bases, and the junction held 12 bases outside the gene matches. CDR3 size: 15 residues. The DNA for the CDR3 is TGTGCCTGGAGTAAAGCCGGGACAGGCTCCTCTGGCTACACCTTC. This encodes CAWSKAGTGSSGYTF.

J is TRBJ2-1 and V is TRBV10-3; TRBD2 matches 11 bases. This CDR3 has 15 residues. Germline trimming cut 4 bases from V and 7 bases from J; bases unmatched to any gene: 6. The V gene's germline CDR1 is ENHRY and CDR2 SYGVKD. CDR3 amino acids: CAISVGTSGENEQFF. The CDR3 DNA reads TGTGCCATCAGTGTTGGGACTAGCGGAGAGAATGAGCAGTTCTTC.

This chain links TRBV4-1 with TRBJ1-4; D gene uncertain. The CDR3 has 15 amino acids. Germline V gene lookup returns CDR1 MGHRA and CDR2 YSYEKL. Trimming took 1 base from V and 8 from J, leaving 14 bases between them. For the CDR3, the DNA is TGCGCCAGCAGCCAAGTAGTGCCGTTTCGGGAAAAACTGTTTTTT. Translation gives CASSQVVPFREKLFF.

The V and J genes are TRBV9 and TRBJ2-1; D perhaps matches TRBD1 (7 bases). The germline V gene encodes CDR1 SGDLS and CDR2 YYNGEE. This CDR3 has 14 residues. Deletions cut 4 bases from V and 10 bases from J, with 18 bases between. CDR3 sequence reads: CASSPLGGGKEQFF. In DNA form, the CDR3 reads TGTGCCAGCAGCCCTTTAGGAGGGGGCAAGGAGCAGTTCTTC.

This chain connects TRBV5-5 to TRBJ1-2; no clear D. This CDR3 spans 13 amino acids. CDR1 is SGHKS and CDR2 is YYEKEE in the germline V gene (reference sequence). V was shortened by 0 bases and J by 3 bases, with 6 bases between the two germline ends. CDR3 DNA sequence: TGTGCCAGCAGCTTGGTACAGCACTATGGCTACACCTTC. It encodes CASSLVQHYGYTF.

The chain recombines TRBV28 with TRBJ2-7; D perhaps matches TRBD1 (6 bases). CDR3 length: 16 residues. With 2 bases removed from V and 2 bases from J, the gap between germline ends came to 16 bases. The V gene's germline CDR1 is MDHEN and CDR2 SYDVKM. CDR3 DNA sequence: TGTGCCAGCAGTTTACCCGGTCAGGGGTCACCCTACGAGCAGTACTTC. Translation gives CASSLPGQGSPYEQYF.

The V call is TRBV28, the J call TRBJ1-1; D possibly corresponds to TRBD1 (5 bases). The V end was cut by 6 bases, the J end by 7 bases, with 15 bases between. The CDR3 has 13 residues. Germline assignment: CDR1 MDHEN and CDR2 SYDVKM. The CDR3 DNA sequence: TGTGCCAGCAGGGCCGGGACTATAGATGAAGCTTTCTTT. It encodes CASRAGTIDEAFF. Full variable domain (missing parts from reference TRBV28 and TRBJ1-1): DVKVTQSSRYLVKRTGEKVFLECVQDMDHENMFWYRQDPGLGLRLIYFSYDVKMKEKGDIPEGYSVSREKKERFSLILESASTNQTSMYLCASRAGTIDEAFFGQGTRLTVV.

The CDR3 nucleotides are TGCAGCGTTGATTACCAGGGGATGAACGAGCAGTACTTC. Its translation: CSVDYQGMNEQYF. The chain carries TRBV29-1 and TRBJ2-7, with a weak D call TRBD1 (6 bases). Germline CDR1 and CDR2: SQVTM and ANQGSEA. Between the trimmed V and J ends, which lost 3 bases and 5 bases, there was a span of 14 bases. This CDR3 spans 13 amino acids.

V is TRBV2 and J is TRBJ1-4; D remains ambiguous. Trimming took off 7 bases at V and 0 bases at J, with 9 bases between the two ends. This CDR3 contains 14 residues. Germline V gives CDR1 SNHLY, CDR2 FYNNEI. The DNA of the CDR3 is TGTGCCAGCAACGTAGTTGCAACTAATGAAAAACTGTTTTTT. Protein product: CASNVVATNEKLFF.

In DNA form, the CDR3 reads TGTGCCAGCAGCTTAATACTAGCGGGAGCTTCAGATACGCAGTATTTT. This gives the protein CASSLILAGASDTQYF. V gene TRBV7-9 combines with J gene TRBJ2-3; 11 bases line up with TRBD2. Trimming removed 2 bases from V and 4 bases from J; junction bases left unmatched: 5. The CDR3 runs to 16 residues. Per germline, CDR1 SEHNR and CDR2 FQNEAQ (reference sequence).